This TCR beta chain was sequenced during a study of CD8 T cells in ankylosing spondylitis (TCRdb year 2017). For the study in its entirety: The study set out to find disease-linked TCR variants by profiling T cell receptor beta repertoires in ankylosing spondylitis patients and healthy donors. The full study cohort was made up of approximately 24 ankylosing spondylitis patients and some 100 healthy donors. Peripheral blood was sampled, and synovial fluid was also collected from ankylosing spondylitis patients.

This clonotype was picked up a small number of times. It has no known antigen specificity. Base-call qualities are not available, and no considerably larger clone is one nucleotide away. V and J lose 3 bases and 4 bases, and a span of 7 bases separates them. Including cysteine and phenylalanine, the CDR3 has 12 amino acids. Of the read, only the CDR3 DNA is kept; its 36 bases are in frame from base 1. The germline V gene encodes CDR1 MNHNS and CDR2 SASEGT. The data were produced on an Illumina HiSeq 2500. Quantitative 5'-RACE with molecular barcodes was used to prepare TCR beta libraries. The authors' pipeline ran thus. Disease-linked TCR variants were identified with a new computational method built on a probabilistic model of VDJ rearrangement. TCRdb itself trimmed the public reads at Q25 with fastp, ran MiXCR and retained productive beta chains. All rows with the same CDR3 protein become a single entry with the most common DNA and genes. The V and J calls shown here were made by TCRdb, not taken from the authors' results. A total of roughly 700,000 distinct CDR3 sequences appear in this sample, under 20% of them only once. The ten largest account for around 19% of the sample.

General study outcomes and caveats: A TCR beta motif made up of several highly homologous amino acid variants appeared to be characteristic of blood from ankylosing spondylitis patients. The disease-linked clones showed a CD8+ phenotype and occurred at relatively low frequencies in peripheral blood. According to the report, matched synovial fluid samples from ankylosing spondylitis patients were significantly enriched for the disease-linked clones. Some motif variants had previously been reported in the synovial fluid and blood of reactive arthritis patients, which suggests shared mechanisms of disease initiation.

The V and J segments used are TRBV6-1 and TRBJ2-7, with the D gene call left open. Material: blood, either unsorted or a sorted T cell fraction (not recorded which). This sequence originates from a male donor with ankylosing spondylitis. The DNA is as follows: TGTGCCAGCAGTGATTATAGTTACGAGCAGTACTTC. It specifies CASSDYSYEQYF.